A selection of T cell receptor beta chains follows, all from one sample in a study of control samples from healthy donors and cancer patients. TCRdb keeps only in-frame clones here, not all; method: immunoSEQ multiplex PCR. This table holds 35,000 to 45,000 clones, roughly 85% found once. Sequences were obtained from blood. These receptors were obtained from a man between 60 and 70 years old in good health. Both conserved end residues are part of each CDR3. A D gene is named only where the DNA matches it firmly. Clone size appears in some rows only: once, few, many, or a class for an expanded clone.

j_gene: TRBJ1-1; d_gene: TRBD1; v_gene: TRBV19; abundance: NA; CDR3nt: TGTGCCAGTAGTATCGGCTTTTTATGGGGACAGGGGTACACTGAAGCTTTCTTT; CDR3aa: CASSIGFLWGQGYTEAFF
j_gene: TRBJ2-5; d_gene: TRBD2; v_gene: TRBV5-1; abundance: NA; CDR3nt: TGCGCCAGCAGATCCGGGACGGGAGGGGAGACCCAGTACTTC; CDR3aa: CASRSGTGGETQYF
j_gene: TRBJ2-6; d_gene: NA; v_gene: TRBV4-1; abundance: once; CDR3nt: TGCGCCAGCAGCCAAGATCGCCTCGGGAGTAACTCTGGGGCCAACGTCCTGACTTTC; CDR3aa: CASSQDRLGSNSGANVLTF
j_gene: TRBJ2-3; d_gene: TRBD2; v_gene: TRBV2; abundance: NA; CDR3nt: TGTGCCAGCAGCGGACTAGCGATGAGCACAGATACGCAGTATTTT; CDR3aa: CASSGLAMSTDTQYF
j_gene: TRBJ1-1; d_gene: NA; v_gene: TRBV7-9; abundance: many; CDR3nt: TGTGCCAGCAGCTTAAGACGGAACACTGAAGCTTTCTTT; CDR3aa: CASSLRRNTEAFF
j_gene: TRBJ2-7; d_gene: NA; v_gene: TRBV6-5; abundance: NA; CDR3nt: TGTGCCACCACCCTCCCGGAGGGATACGAGCAGTACTTC; CDR3aa: CATTLPEGYEQYF
j_gene: TRBJ2-2; d_gene: TRBD1; v_gene: TRBV18; abundance: few; CDR3nt: TGTGCCAGCTCACCGTGGACAGGGGAGAGCGGGGAGCTGTTTTTT; CDR3aa: CASSPWTGESGELFF
j_gene: TRBJ1-2; d_gene: NA; v_gene: TRBV4-3; abundance: NA; CDR3nt: TGCGCCAGCAGCCAAGGCGGGTCCGTCTCAATGAACTATGGCTACACCTTC; CDR3aa: CASSQGGSVSMNYGYTF
j_gene: TRBJ1-3; d_gene: NA; v_gene: TRBV12-3/TRBV12-4; abundance: once; CDR3nt: TGTGCCAGCAGTCTGACAGGAAACACCATATATTTT; CDR3aa: CASSLTGNTIYF
j_gene: TRBJ2-2; d_gene: NA; v_gene: TRBV5-1; abundance: NA; CDR3nt: TGCGCCAGCAGCTCCAGGGTTTTGGGGAACACCGGGGAGCTGTTTTTT; CDR3aa: CASSSRVLGNTGELFF